Each of the 5 T cell receptor beta chains below was sequenced from the same sample in a study of chemoradiotherapy in HPV16-positive cancers. Libraries were prepared by immunoSEQ multiplex PCR; TCRdb keeps only in-frame clonotypes and omits some of them. The table has thousands of clones, 70% to 80% seen once. Sample collection was performed from a patient who underwent chemoradiotherapy. These receptors were obtained from a human donor with HPV-associated anogenital cancer.

The chain combines TRBV7-2 with TRBJ2-4; D is unclear. Germline CDR1 SGHTA, CDR2 FQGNSA. V lost 5 bases to trimming and J lost 0 bases, with 8 bases between them. The CDR3 contains 14 residues. CDR3 sequence: CASSRLLAKNIQYF. The DNA of the CDR3 is TGTGCCAGCAGCCGCCTCCTAGCCAAAAACATTCAGTACTTC.

Points on this clone: The identical CDR3 is also encoded by other nucleotide sequences in the sample. The chain joins TRBV4-1 to TRBJ1-2; a weak D match, TRBD1 (6 bases). The germline V gene has CDR1 MGHRA and CDR2 YSYEKL. Deletions cut 0 bases from V and 6 bases from J, with 11 bases between. This CDR3 spans 14 amino acids. The CDR3 region has the DNA TGCGCCAGCAGCCAAGATCCAGGGGTAGATGGCTACACCTTC. Translated, it gives CASSQDPGVDGYTF.

The chain carries TRBV5-1 and TRBJ2-4, with D uncertain. V lost 0 bases and J 0 bases, leaving 13 bases between the germline ends. This CDR3 is 17 amino acids long. The germline V gene encodes CDR1 SGHRS and CDR2 YFSETQ. The CDR3 DNA sequence: TGCGCCAGCAGCTTGGATGTGGGCGGCCTAGCCAAAAACATTCAGTACTTC. This translates into CASSLDVGGLAKNIQYF.

The chain employs TRBV19 and TRBJ2-3, with D unclear. The V and J ends lost 2 bases and 2 bases respectively, with 8 bases between them. Germline V lookup: CDR1 LNHDA, CDR2 SQIVND (reference sequence). The CDR3 contains 14 residues. DNA of the CDR3: TGTGCCAGTAGTATAAACTTAAACACAGATACGCAGTATTTT. It specifies CASSINLNTDTQYF.

The rearrangement uses TRBV5-6 and TRBJ2-1, with D possibly TRBD2 on 5 matching bases. The germline CDR1 and CDR2 sequences are SGHDT and YYEEEE. The V end was cut by 2 bases, the J end by 6 bases, with 9 bases between. CDR3 length: 13 residues. The CDR3 spells CASSFGAGNEQFF. CDR3 nucleotide sequence: TGTGCCAGCAGCTTTGGTGCGGGCAATGAGCAGTTCTTC.